This T cell receptor beta chain was recovered during a study of blood T cells in healthy people across ages. Study-level results: Unknown donor CMV status possibly confounded expanded clonotype changes. Measured against age, TCR beta diversity per million T cells decreased in a roughly linear manner.

V lost 0 bases and J lost 6, with 12 bases in between. CDR1 is SQVTM, CDR2 ANQGSEA, per germline. The CDR3 totals 13 residues. The table lists this clonotype with many counts. Antigen specificity is unknown. A sample-barcoded 5' primer and a J-beta primer mix were used in a second PCR of roughly 7 to 11 cycles. Each TCR beta cDNA got a 12-nucleotide random molecular identifier. MiXCR was run by TCRdb on the 5' RACE reads, yielding one entry per CDR3 protein. This sample has about 510,000 distinct CDR3 sequences, with about 27% found just once. The same data also went into a second study, on T cells of mothers and their children. This second study notes: Amplification in the second PCR used the M1S primer, which added sample barcodes and 2-4 random nucleotides.

Sample: blood. The chain is built from TRBV29-1 and TRBJ2-7; D is unclear. The TCR originated in a boy aged 2 to 10 in good health. This chain's CDR3 is CSVEDTAGAEQYF. CDR3 coding DNA: TGCAGCGTTGAAGATACGGCAGGCGCCGAGCAGTACTTC.